The rows below give T cell receptor beta chains drawn from one sample of a study of vaccination effects on CD4 cells after COVID-19. Antigens of these TCRs are unknown. The table came from immunoSEQ multiplex PCR; TCRdb's copy has only in-frame clones and leaves some out. Here the sample spans about 50,000 clones, around three quarters being singletons. Source: CD4+ T cells from PBMCs cultured without peptide, taken before COVID-19 vaccination. These receptors originate from a human donor who received a COVID-19 vaccine. Both conserved end residues are part of each CDR3. A D gene is named only where the DNA matches it firmly. Clone size, where shown, is once, few, many, or a class for clones that have expanded.

j_gene,abundance,d_gene,v_gene,CDR3nt,CDR3aa
TRBJ1-5,.,.,TRBV6-5,TGTGCCAGCAGGTCCCATGACAATCAGCCCCAGCATTTT,CASRSHDNQPQHF
TRBJ1-1,few,.,TRBV4-1,TGCGCCAGCAGCCAGAAGAACACTGAAGCTTTCTTT,CASSQKNTEAFF
TRBJ2-3,.,.,TRBV12-3/TRBV12-4,TGTGCCAGCAGTACAACAGGAGATACGCAGTATTTT,CASSTTGDTQYF
TRBJ1-2,.,.,TRBV7-9,TGTGCCAGCAGCTTAGCGGGGCGGGCCGCCGGCTACACCTTC,CASSLAGRAAGYTF
TRBJ2-5,.,.,TRBV4-3,TGCGCCAGCAGCCAAGAGGGCCTTTTTCAAGAGACCCAGTACTTC,CASSQEGLFQETQYF
TRBJ1-2,.,TRBD1,TRBV9,TGTGCCAGCAGGACCCCAGGGGGTGCCTATGGCTACACCTTC,CASRTPGGAYGYTF
TRBJ2-4,.,TRBD2,TRBV27,TGTGCCAGCAGTTCCAGACTAGCGGAGTCCAAAAACATTCAGTACTTC,CASSSRLAESKNIQYF
TRBJ2-3,.,TRBD2,TRBV6-4,TGTGCCAGCAGTGACTCGGACGATTCGGGGGGAGGGCAGTATTTT,CASSDSDDSGGGQYF
TRBJ2-6,.,.,TRBV12-5,TGTGCTAGTGGACCAGGACAAGCTGGGGCCAACGTCCTGACTTTC,CASGPGQAGANVLTF
TRBJ2-1,.,.,TRBV29-1,TGCAGCGTTGAGGGTAGGCAGACCCAGCAGTTCTTC,CSVEGRQTQQFF
TRBJ2-3,.,.,TRBV19,TGTGCCAGTAGTATTGTGCCAGGGGCCACAGATACGCAGTATTTT,CASSIVPGATDTQYF
TRBJ2-3,.,.,TRBV3-1/TRBV3-2,TGTGCCAGCAGCCGGGGCGGGGGCGGGACAGATACGCAGTATTTT,CASSRGGGGTDTQYF
TRBJ1-6,.,.,TRBV2,TGTGCCAGCACCCCGGGGACTCCTCAGTCACCCCTCCACTTT,CASTPGTPQSPLHF
TRBJ1-1,.,.,TRBV19,TGTGCCAGTAGCCGAGAGAGGACAGATGAAGCTTTCTTT,CASSRERTDEAFF
TRBJ2-2,.,.,TRBV11-3,TGTGCCAGCAGCTTAGTCCCCGACAGAAACACCGGGGAGCTGTTTTTT,CASSLVPDRNTGELFF
TRBJ1-6,.,.,TRBV7-9,TGTGCCAGCAGCTCAGGGTTCGAAGTAGCCTATAATTCACCCCTCCACTTT,CASSSGFEVAYNSPLHF
TRBJ2-5,.,TRBD1,TRBV7-2,TGTGCCAGCAGACAACAGGGGGCGTTCGGGGAGACCCAGTACTTC,CASRQQGAFGETQYF